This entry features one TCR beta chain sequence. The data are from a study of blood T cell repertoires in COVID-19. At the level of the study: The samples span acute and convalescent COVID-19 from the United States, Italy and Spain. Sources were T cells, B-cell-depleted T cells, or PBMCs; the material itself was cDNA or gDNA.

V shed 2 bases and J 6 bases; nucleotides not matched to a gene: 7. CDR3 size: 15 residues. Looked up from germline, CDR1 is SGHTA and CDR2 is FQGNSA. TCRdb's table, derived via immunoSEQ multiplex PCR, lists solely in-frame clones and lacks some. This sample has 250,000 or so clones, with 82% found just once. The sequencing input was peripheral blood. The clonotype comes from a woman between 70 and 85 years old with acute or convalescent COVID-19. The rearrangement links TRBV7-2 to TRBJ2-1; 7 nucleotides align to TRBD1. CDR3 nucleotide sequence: TGTGCCAGCAGCTTAATGTTTGGACAGGCCAATGAGCAGTTCTTC. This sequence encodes CASSLMFGQANEQFF.